This T cell receptor (beta chain) was recovered during a study of T-cell memory formation after mild COVID-19. On the study more broadly: Each donor largely had its own TCR clusters. The study's findings and limits: The pre-infection memory compartment contained some responding clones, suggesting cross-reactive memory joined. Contracting clones from day 15 to 85 showed balanced CD4/CD8; later expanders favored CD4+.

The V and J ends lost 0 bases and 4 bases respectively, with 19 bases between them. CDR1 is SGHTA and CDR2 is FQGNSA in the germline V gene. The CDR3 totals 18 residues. Note on this clonotype: No antigen is known for it.

Libraries for TCRalpha and TCRbeta carried sample barcodes and unique molecular identifiers via 5'RACE. TCRdb redid the calling of the 5' RACE reads with MiXCR, one entry per CDR3 protein. The sample consists of about half a million distinct CDR3 sequences, 15% to 20% of them appearing once. The sequenced sample was PBMCs or a T cell subset sorted from them (not recorded which). V usage is TRBV7-2 and J usage is TRBJ2-1; D is ambiguous. This clonotype originated in an adult woman who had mild COVID-19 (a few samples of this study predate the infection). Cell type and time point are not known. The CDR3 here is CASSLAPFVSSWYNEQFF. CDR3 nucleotides: TGTGCCAGCAGCTTAGCGCCGTTTGTCAGTTCCTGGTACAATGAGCAGTTCTTC.